This T cell receptor (beta chain) was identified in a study of post-analysis software for immune sequencing data (dated by TCRdb to 2014 to 2015). For the wider study: The recorded disease courses included relapsing-remitting, secondary progressive and progressive-relapsing multiple sclerosis, and some patients had no subtype annotation. Patient repertoires were compared against roughly 10 previously published healthy control repertoires from donors aged about 6 to 26 years. A subset of samples was prepared in parallel using single-end sample barcoding, then pooled and co-amplified after Illumina adapter ligation. Points the paper makes about the study in general: Direct clustering with F measure revealed strong co-clustering of samples prepared in the same batch, which led to a batch-effect correction. Significantly lower normalized Chao1 diversity was found in multiple sclerosis patients than in controls, suggesting substantial peripheral T-cell clonal expansion. The control group was slightly older than the multiple sclerosis patient group.

To demonstrate the VDJtools post-analysis software, the study profiled TCR beta repertoires from the peripheral blood of around 13 young patients with multiple sclerosis. Multiple sclerosis patients were children and adolescents aged roughly 6 to 17 years. This clonotype turned up a few times. No antigen is known for it. One base away there is no much larger clone; base qualities are not given. The library was made by PCR. Sequencing relied on an Illumina HiSeq 2500. To reduce PCR and sequencing biases, unique molecular identifiers were incorporated into the TCR beta cDNA libraries. Every 1 to 10 million input T cells yielded about 500,000 cDNA molecules, meaning each molecule approximated one T cell. Patient libraries were prepared and sequenced with the same protocol used for the earlier healthy control dataset. Within a given batch, samples were prepared together, multiplexed and sequenced on the same HiSeq lane. Turning to the authors' computational methods: MIGEC handled the raw barcoded reads, throwing out single-read molecular identifier groups before consensus assembly and CDR3 extraction. Clonotype tables were post-analysed with VDJtools, normalizing diversity by down-sampling all datasets to the smallest sample size. Repertoire overlap clustering matched CDR3 amino acid but not nucleotide sequences to correct batch-related cross-sample contamination. TCRdb reworked the public reads: Q25 trimming with fastp, MiXCR clone assembly, productive beta chains retained. Rows are unified per CDR3 protein, each entry keeping the most common DNA and genes. V and J calls and clone size were set by TCRdb, not the authors. The sample records about 540,000 distinct CDR3 sequences, approximately 31% of which are singletons. The leading ten clones occupy 4.5% to 7.5% of the sample.

Sequenced sample: blood. The receptor was derived from a girl between 2 and 17 years old with multiple sclerosis.

The CDR3 corresponds to CASSSRRGRNEKLFF. The sequence in DNA is TGTGCCAGCAGCAGCCGAAGGGGGAGGAATGAAAAACTGTTTTTT. This chain is built from TRBV21-1 and TRBJ1-4. TRBV21-1 is annotated as a pseudogene. The CDR3, cysteine through phenylalanine, is 15 amino acids long. The kept DNA is CDR3 alone, 45 bases in frame from the first base.